This section outlines one T cell receptor beta chain sequence together with its context. V dropped 8 bases and J dropped 15; count of bases not matched to a gene: 12. This CDR3 has 12 amino acids. In germline, CDR1 is SGHTA, CDR2 FQGNSA. The sample belongs to a study of blood T cell repertoires in COVID-19. Study processing details: Reference gene primers were amplified, and this amplification served to estimate nucleated cell counts. Using immunoSEQ multiplex PCR, the repertoire was profiled, and TCRdb retains in-frame clones only, with some absent. V and J calls plus clone size are reproduced from that table; the DNA served to infer D and trimming. The table includes 150,000 to 200,000 clones, less than 90% detected once.

The genes are TRBV7-2 and TRBJ2-3, with 9 positions matching TRBD1. Source material: peripheral blood. This TCR derives from a man between 65 and 85 years old with active or convalescent COVID-19. CDR3 residues: CASGPGQGGFYF. The CDR3 coding sequence is TGTGCCAGCGGACCGGGACAGGGCGGTTTCTATTTT.